This T cell receptor (beta chain) appears in the sequencing data of a study of T cell responses to AZD1222 COVID-19 vaccine. About the research overall: Second-dose timings of about 4 or about 12 weeks were pooled.

This CDR3 is 17 amino acids long. Germline lookup yields CDR1 SGHRS and CDR2 YFSETQ. V was shortened by 4 bases and J by 5 bases, with 25 bases between the two germline ends. Assay used: immunoSEQ multiplex PCR; TCRdb lists only in-frame clones, some missing. The sample gives more than 100,000 clones, 80% to 95% of which show up once; roughly 5% is in the top ten. For this clone: The antigen is unknown.

General study points: Vaccination with two AZD1222 doses was followed by a rise in Spike-specific TCR breadth and depth.

This chain links TRBV5-1 with TRBJ2-7, with D possibly called TRBD1 or TRBD2 (5 bases each). This sequence originates from an adult in good health. This material consisted of peripheral blood, taken on day 0 of AZD1222 vaccination. CDR3 sequence: CASSLITGTSGLDEQYF. The CDR3 DNA reads as TGCGCCAGCAGCCTAATAACCGGGACCTCTGGCCTCGACGAGCAGTACTTC.